The 19 T cell receptor beta chains below all came from one sample that was sequenced in a study of T cells in tuberculosis. Here immunoSEQ multiplex PCR was the method, and the copy in TCRdb shows in-frame clones only, minus some. The repertoire holds about 49,000 clones, with 90% to 95% as singletons. Regarding time point: new active TB diagnosis, blood taken before or within 7 days of starting treatment. Sequencing used PBMCs, obtained at tuberculosis diagnosis. The receptors stem from an adult with tuberculosis.

V and J are TRBV15 and TRBJ1-3; no reliable D call. From germline, CDR1 is LNHNV and CDR2 YYDKDF (reference sequence). CDR3 length equals 16 residues. The V and J ends lost 0 bases and 4 bases respectively, with 13 bases between them. The CDR3 DNA sequence: TGTGCCACCAGCAGAGATCCTCCCTCACTCGGAAACACCATATATTTT. It translates to CATSRDPPSLGNTIYF.

The chain combines TRBV4-1 with TRBJ2-7; 7 bases are shared with TRBD2. This CDR3 spans 15 amino acids. From germline, CDR1 is MGHRA and CDR2 YSYEKL. V shed 2 bases, J shed 2 bases, and the junction held 6 bases outside the gene matches. CDR3 sequence: CASSQQGGSTYEQYF. CDR3 DNA sequence: TGCGCCAGCAGCCAACAGGGAGGGTCTACCTACGAGCAGTACTTC.

The chain uses TRBV18 and TRBJ2-5; 14 positions match TRBD2. The CDR3 runs to 18 residues. The germline gives CDR1 KGHSH, CDR2 LQKENI. V lost 3 bases and J lost 5; bases outside the gene matches: 11. The CDR3 protein is CASSPRPGLAGDGETQYF. CDR3 bases: TGTGCCAGCTCACCGAGACCGGGACTAGCGGGAGATGGGGAGACCCAGTACTTC.

This clone was recorded only once. The chain carries TRBV6-1 and TRBJ2-1; no definite D call. Trimming took 8 bases from V and 7 from J, leaving 9 bases between them. Germline V lookup: CDR1 MNHNS, CDR2 SASEGT. The CDR3 consists of 11 residues. The CDR3 region has the DNA TGTGCCAGCTGGCTTCCTAATGAGCAGTTCTTC. This codes for CASWLPNEQFF.

This sequence joins TRBV4-3 and TRBJ2-2; TRBD1 might be the D (5 bases). There are 15 residues in the CDR3. The V gene's germline CDR1 is LGHNA and CDR2 YSLEER. The ends were cut back, 4 bases at V and 8 bases at J, with 17 bases in the middle. This CDR3 reads CASSRSRVMWGELFF. The CDR3 nucleotides are TGCGCCAGCAGCCGGAGCAGGGTGATGTGGGGGGAGCTGTTTTTT.

The chain links TRBV6-5 to TRBJ2-7; the match to TRBD1 covers 8 bases. The CDR3 length is 14 residues. The ends lost 6 bases at V and 3 bases at J; junction bases unmatched: 7. Germline values: CDR1 MNHEY, CDR2 SVGAGI. The chain's CDR3 is CASRRDRSIYEQYF. DNA of the CDR3: TGTGCCAGCAGACGGGACAGGAGTATCTACGAGCAGTACTTC.

The chain joins TRBV30 to TRBJ2-7; 12 bases match TRBD2. Germline V gene sequence: CDR1 GTSNPN, CDR2 SVGIG (reference sequence). The CDR3 runs 13 residues. Trimming cost V 4 bases and J 6 bases; bases outside gene matches: 4. The CDR3: CAWTRLAGAEQYF. The DNA of the CDR3 is TGTGCCTGGACCCGACTAGCGGGAGCCGAGCAGTACTTC.

J is TRBJ1-2 and V is TRBV9; 8 bases map to TRBD1. This CDR3 is built from 14 residues. Germline V gene lookup returns CDR1 SGDLS and CDR2 YYNGEE. V was clipped by 0 bases and J by 3 bases; unmatched bases: 1. The CDR3 DNA reads TGTGCCAGCAGCGTAGCGACAGGGGACTATGGCTACACCTTC. Amino acids: CASSVATGDYGYTF.

This CDR3 reads CASSGPRRDREDGYTF. The CDR3, as DNA: TGTGCCAGCAGTGGGCCGCGCCGGGACAGGGAAGATGGCTACACCTTC. The rearrangement joins TRBV5-4 to TRBJ1-2; TRBD1 aligns across 9 bases. J was trimmed by 6 bases and V by 5 bases; bases with no gene match: 14. This CDR3 has 16 amino acids. CDR1 SGHNT and CDR2 YYREEE come from the germline V gene (reference sequence).

The rearrangement joins TRBV28 to TRBJ2-5; 7 nucleotides match TRBD2. J was trimmed by 4 bases and V by 6 bases; bases with no gene match: 11. The CDR3 is 15 residues long. Germline V gene data show CDR1 as MDHEN and CDR2 as SYDVKM. The DNA of the CDR3 is TGTGCCAGCAGAGTTGGCGGGAGTAGAGGAGAGACCCAGTACTTC. Its translation is CASRVGGSRGETQYF.

The chain links TRBV5-1 to TRBJ1-1; no definite D call. The germline gives CDR1 SGHRS, CDR2 YFSETQ. This CDR3 spans 14 amino acids. V dropped 2 bases and J dropped 3 bases, with 11 bases sitting between them. The CDR3 bases are TGCGCCAGCAGCTTTTTGGGAGGCGACACTGAAGCTTTCTTT. Protein sequence: CASSFLGGDTEAFF.

This chain uses TRBV5-1 with TRBJ2-3, with TRBD1 matching 8 bases. CDR1 is SGHRS and CDR2 is YFSETQ in the germline V gene. This CDR3 comprises 16 residues. Trimming at V came to 0 bases and at J to 5 bases, leaving 8 bases not matched to a gene. The CDR3 loop reads CASSLAPAGGIDTQYF. For the CDR3, the DNA is TGCGCCAGCAGCTTGGCCCCGGCAGGGGGCATAGATACGCAGTATTTT.

V usage is TRBV7-8 and J usage is TRBJ1-4; maybe TRBD1 (5 bases). Trimming removed 2 bases from V and 3 bases from J, with 10 bases in between. Germline loops: CDR1 SGHVS, CDR2 FQNEAQ. This CDR3 region has 15 residues. CDR3 amino acids: CASSLSRVSNEKLFF. The CDR3 DNA is TGTGCCAGCAGCTTATCCAGGGTATCTAATGAAAAACTGTTTTTT.

This chain connects TRBV6-1 to TRBJ1-1, with D possibly being TRBD1 (6 bases). CDR1 and CDR2 from the germline V gene are MNHNS and SASEGT. Trimming removed 6 bases at V and 8 bases at J, with 22 bases between. The CDR3 contains 15 residues. The CDR3 spells CASRQGVGVGKEAFF. CDR3 DNA sequence: TGTGCCAGCAGACAGGGAGTGGGAGTGGGCAAAGAAGCTTTCTTT.

The rearrangement joins TRBV5-1 to TRBJ2-1; maybe TRBD2 (6 bases). This CDR3 region has 15 residues. CDR1 is SGHRS and CDR2 is YFSETQ in the germline V gene. Trimming left V 0 bases short and J 5 bases short, with 12 bases between. The CDR3 spells CASSLESGFDNEQFF. The CDR3 DNA is TGCGCCAGCAGCTTGGAGAGCGGGTTTGACAATGAGCAGTTCTTC.

The gene calls are TRBV2 and TRBJ2-7, with D tentatively TRBD1 (5 bases). The germline V gene has CDR1 SNHLY and CDR2 FYNNEI. V was shortened by 3 bases and J by 4 bases, with 16 bases between the two germline ends. The CDR3 spans 15 residues. The CDR3 bases are TGTGCCAGCAGTGATATTACAGGATCCGGGTACGAGCAGTACTTC. The encoded protein is CASSDITGSGYEQYF.

The table lists this clone with a count of one. The V and J genes are TRBV5-4 and TRBJ2-2; no clear D gene. The germline V gene has CDR1 SGHNT and CDR2 YYREEE (reference sequence). V was pared by 4 bases and J by 8 bases, with 15 bases between. The CDR3 consists of 14 residues. The CDR3 DNA reads as TGTGCCAGCAGCCCTGACGAGGATTGGGGGGAGCTGTTTTTT. Translating it yields CASSPDEDWGELFF.

This clone came up once. The chain links TRBV5-1 to TRBJ2-3, with TRBD1 matching over 7 bases. V shed 3 bases, J shed 9 bases, and the junction held 1 base outside the gene matches. Germline CDR1 SGHRS, CDR2 YFSETQ. The CDR3 has 11 amino acids. The CDR3: CASSWTGTQYF. The CDR3 bases are TGCGCCAGCAGCTGGACAGGAACGCAGTATTTT.

The J gene is TRBJ1-2, the V gene TRBV30; 11 nucleotides align to TRBD1. The V segment lost 5 bases and the J segment 2 bases; nucleotides outside the gene matches: 4. The CDR3 is made up of 14 amino acids. Germline V gene data show CDR1 as GTSNPN and CDR2 as SVGIG (reference sequence). CDR3 region: CAWGQGASNYGYTF. For the CDR3, the DNA is TGTGCCTGGGGACAGGGGGCGTCAAACTATGGCTACACCTTC.